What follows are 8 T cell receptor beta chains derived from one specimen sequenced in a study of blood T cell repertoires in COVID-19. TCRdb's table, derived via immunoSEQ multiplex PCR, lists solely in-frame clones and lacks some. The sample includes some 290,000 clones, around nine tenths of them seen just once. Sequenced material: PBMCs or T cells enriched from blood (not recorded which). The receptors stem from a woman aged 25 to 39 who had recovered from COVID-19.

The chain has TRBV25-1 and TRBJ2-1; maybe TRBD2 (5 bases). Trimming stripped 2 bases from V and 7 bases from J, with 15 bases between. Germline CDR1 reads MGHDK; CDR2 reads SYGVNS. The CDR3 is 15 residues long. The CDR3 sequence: CASSELGRGGNEQFF. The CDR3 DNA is TGTGCCAGCAGTGAACTGGGCCGGGGTGGGAATGAGCAGTTCTTC. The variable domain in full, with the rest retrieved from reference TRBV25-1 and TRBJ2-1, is EADIYQTPRYLVIGTGKKITLECSQTMGHDKMYWYQQDPGMELHLIHYSYGVNSTEKGDLSSESTVSRIRTEHFPLTLESARPSHTSQYLCASSELGRGGNEQFFGPGTRLTVL.

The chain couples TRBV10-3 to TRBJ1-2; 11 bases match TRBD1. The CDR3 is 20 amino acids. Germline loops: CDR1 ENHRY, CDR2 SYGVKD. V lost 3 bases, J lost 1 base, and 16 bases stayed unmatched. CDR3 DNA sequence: TGTGCCATCAGTGACCCACAACAAGCGGACAGGGGGCTTAGTAACTATGGCTACACCTTC. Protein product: CAISDPQQADRGLSNYGYTF.

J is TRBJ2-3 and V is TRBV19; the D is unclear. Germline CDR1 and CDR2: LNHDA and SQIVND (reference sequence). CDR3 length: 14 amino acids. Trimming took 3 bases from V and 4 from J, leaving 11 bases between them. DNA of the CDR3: TGTGCCAGTAGTATCGTCGGGTTTCCAGATACGCAGTATTTT. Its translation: CASSIVGFPDTQYF.

The CDR3 here is CASSEFARASTDTQYF. CDR3 nucleotide sequence: TGTGCCAGCAGTGAGTTTGCCAGGGCAAGCACAGATACGCAGTATTTT. The chain combines TRBV25-1 with TRBJ2-3; tentative D call: TRBD1 (5 bases). This CDR3 has 16 residues. From germline, CDR1 is MGHDK and CDR2 SYGVNS. V was shortened by 3 bases and J by 0 bases, with 13 bases between the two germline ends.

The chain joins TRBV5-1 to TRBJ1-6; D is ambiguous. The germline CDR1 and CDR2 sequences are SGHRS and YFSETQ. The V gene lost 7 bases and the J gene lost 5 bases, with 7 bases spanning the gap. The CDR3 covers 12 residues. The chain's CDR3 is CASHSNNSPLHF. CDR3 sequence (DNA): TGCGCCAGCCACTCGAATAATTCACCCCTCCACTTT.

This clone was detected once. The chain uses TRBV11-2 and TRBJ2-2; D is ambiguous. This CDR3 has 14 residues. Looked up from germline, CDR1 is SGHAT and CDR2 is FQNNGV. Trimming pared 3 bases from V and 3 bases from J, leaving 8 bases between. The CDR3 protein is CASSFGSYTGELFF. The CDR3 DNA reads TGTGCCAGCAGCTTCGGGTCCTACACCGGGGAGCTGTTTTTT.

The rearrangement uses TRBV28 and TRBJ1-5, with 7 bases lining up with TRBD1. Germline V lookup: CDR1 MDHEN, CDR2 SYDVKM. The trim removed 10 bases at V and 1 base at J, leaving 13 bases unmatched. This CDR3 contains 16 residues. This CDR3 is CAIQRGLLFSNQPQHF. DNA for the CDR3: TGTGCCATCCAGAGGGGGCTCCTGTTCAGCAATCAGCCCCAGCATTTT.

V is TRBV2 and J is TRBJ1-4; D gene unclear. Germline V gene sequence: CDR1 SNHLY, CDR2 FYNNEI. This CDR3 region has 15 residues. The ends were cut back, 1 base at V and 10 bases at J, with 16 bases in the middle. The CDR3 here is CASSEVNEIIGKLFF. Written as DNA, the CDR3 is TGTGCCAGCAGTGAAGTCAACGAAATCATCGGAAAACTGTTTTTT.